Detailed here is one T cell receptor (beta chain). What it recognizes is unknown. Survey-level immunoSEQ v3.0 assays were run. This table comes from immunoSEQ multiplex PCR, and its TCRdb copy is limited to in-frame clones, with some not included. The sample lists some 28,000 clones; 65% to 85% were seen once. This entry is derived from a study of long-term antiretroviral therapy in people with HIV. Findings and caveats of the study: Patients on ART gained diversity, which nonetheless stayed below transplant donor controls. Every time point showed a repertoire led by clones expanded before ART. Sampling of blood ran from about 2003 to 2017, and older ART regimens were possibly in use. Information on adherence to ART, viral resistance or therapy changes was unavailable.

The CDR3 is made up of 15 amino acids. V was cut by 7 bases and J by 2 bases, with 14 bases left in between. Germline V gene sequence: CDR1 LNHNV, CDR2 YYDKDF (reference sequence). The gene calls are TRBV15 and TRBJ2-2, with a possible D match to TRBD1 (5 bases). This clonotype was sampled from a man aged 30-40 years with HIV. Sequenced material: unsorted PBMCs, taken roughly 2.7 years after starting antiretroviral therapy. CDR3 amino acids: CATKRATVNTGELFF. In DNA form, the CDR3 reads TGTGCCACCAAAAGAGCGACAGTAAACACCGGGGAGCTGTTTTTT.